The clone carrying this T cell receptor beta chain was seen a few times. Its antigen is currently unknown. This record comes from a study of T cell responses to AZD1222 COVID-19 vaccine. Clones were read by immunoSEQ multiplex PCR, and TCRdb kept only the in-frame ones, dropping some. The data contain 120,000 to 150,000 clones, roughly 91% of them singletons. The V gene lost 4 bases and the J gene lost 4 bases, with 13 bases spanning the gap. The CDR3 runs to 14 residues. Germline V gene sequence: CDR1 SGHTA, CDR2 FQGNSA. Study findings and constraints: Most donors were white British and more were female, and clonal diversity was possibly underestimated.

The sample was peripheral blood, taken on day 0 of AZD1222 vaccination. This sequence was found in an adult in good health. This chain links TRBV7-2 with TRBJ1-1; the D gene is possibly TRBD1 (5 bases). The CDR3 region has the DNA TGTGCCAGCAGCTCAACAGGAAGGGGCACTGAAGCTTTCTTT. It encodes CASSSTGRGTEAFF. Full variable domain (rest looked up from reference TRBV7-2 and TRBJ1-1): GAGVSQSPSNKVTEKGKDVELRCDPISGHTALYWYRQSLGQGLEFLIYFQGNSAPDKSGLPSDRFSAERTGGSVSTLTIQRTQQEDSAVYLCASSSTGRGTEAFFGQGTRLTVV.